This record concerns one T cell receptor beta chain sequence. As yet, its antigen is unknown. These data come from a study of a mutant IDH1 vaccine in newly diagnosed glioma. In the study overall: Patients arrived already treated with radiotherapy, temozolomide, or both, most having had both. Study conclusions and caveats: Vaccine-induced immune responses occurred in roughly 93% of patients.

The CDR3 has 17 amino acids. Germline loops: CDR1 SGHRS, CDR2 YFSETQ. Between the trimmed V and J ends, which lost 4 bases and 1 base, there was a span of 20 bases. This table comes from immunoSEQ multiplex PCR, and its TCRdb copy is limited to in-frame clones, with some not included. The data contain over 35,000 clones, approximately 90% of them singletons. Time point indicated: week 5, during vaccination. The study gave 300 ug of mutant IDH1 20-mer peptide per vaccine dose, with topical imiquimod. Each donor presented with a new WHO grade 3 or 4 astrocytoma that tested IDH1-mutant and showed ATRX loss.

This receptor was taken from a man aged 45-65 years with glioma. The chain links TRBV5-1 to TRBJ2-5; D remains ambiguous. The material was PBMCs, obtained from a glioma patient whose treatment included an IDH1 peptide vaccine. The CDR3 DNA follows: TGCGCCAGCAGCCCGACCCGTCGGGTATCGAGCCAAGAGACCCAGTACTTC. Its protein is CASSPTRRVSSQETQYF.